These 26 T cell receptor beta chains were sequenced from one sample in a study of OX40 agonist ivuxolimab in advanced cancers. Generated by immunoSEQ multiplex PCR, the TCRdb table keeps only in-frame clones and is missing some. This table holds roughly 30,000 clones, roughly 88% found once. The sample in question was CD4+ or CD8+ T cells sorted from blood, obtained in a trial of the OX40 agonist ivuxolimab. Receptors originate from an adult with an advanced solid tumor such as melanoma, head and neck, liver or kidney cancer.

In nucleotides, the CDR3 is TGTGCCAGCAGCCTAGGACAGGGCGGAGGCTACACCTTC. Its protein product is CASSLGQGGGYTF. The chain joins TRBV7-9 to TRBJ1-2, with 8 bases lining up with TRBD1. Looked up from germline, CDR1 is SEHNR and CDR2 is FQNEAQ (reference sequence). The length of the CDR3 is 13 residues. V shed 5 bases, J shed 8 bases, and the junction held 7 bases outside the gene matches.

This sequence joins TRBV27 and TRBJ2-7; TRBD1 is a possible D gene (6 bases). Germline V gives CDR1 MNHEY, CDR2 SMNVEV (reference sequence). Between the trimmed V and J ends, which lost 1 base and 0 bases, there was a span of 7 bases. The CDR3 has 14 amino acids. CDR3 DNA sequence: TGTGCCAGCAGTTTATGGGGGCCCTCCTACGAGCAGTACTTC. Translated: CASSLWGPSYEQYF.

This rearrangement joins TRBV7-8 to TRBJ2-7; D perhaps matches TRBD2 (6 bases). This CDR3 spans 17 amino acids. Germline lookup yields CDR1 SGHVS and CDR2 FQNEAQ. The V and J ends lost 1 base and 1 base respectively, with 17 bases between them. CDR3: CASSLVGRGTYSYEQYF. CDR3 DNA: TGTGCCAGCAGCTTAGTTGGTCGGGGGACCTATTCCTACGAGCAGTACTTC.

The chain has TRBV6-6 and TRBJ2-5; D is uncertain. The germline gives CDR1 MNHNY, CDR2 SVGAGI (reference sequence). CDR3 length: 14 residues. Trimming cost V 0 bases and J 2 bases, with 7 bases left between them. The DNA of the CDR3 is TGTGCCAGCAGTTACTCGGCACAGCAAGAGACCCAGTACTTC. Protein product: CASSYSAQQETQYF.

J is TRBJ2-6 and V is TRBV9; D possibly uses TRBD1 or TRBD2 (5 bases each). This CDR3 contains 17 residues. The germline gives CDR1 SGDLS, CDR2 YYNGEE. V lost 0 bases to trimming and J lost 0 bases, with 10 bases between them. The CDR3 sequence: CASSVVRDGSGANVLTF. CDR3 coding DNA: TGTGCCAGCAGCGTAGTCCGGGACGGCTCTGGGGCCAACGTCCTGACTTTC.

This clone was seen just once. The V call is TRBV6-5, the J call TRBJ1-1; the D is unclear. Trimming left V 7 bases short and J 7 bases short, with 10 bases between. The CDR3 length is 11 residues. Germline V gives CDR1 MNHEY, CDR2 SVGAGI. CDR3 DNA: TGTGCCAGCAAAGAGACGGATGAAGCTTTCTTT. It encodes CASKETDEAFF.

The chain couples TRBV28 to TRBJ1-4, with D hard to call. The CDR3 is 13 residues long. V lost 7 bases and J 0 bases, leaving 6 bases between the germline ends. CDR1 and CDR2 from the germline V gene are MDHEN and SYDVKM. In DNA, the CDR3 is TGTGCCAGCAAGCAGTCAACTAATGAAAAACTGTTTTTT. Amino acid sequence: CASKQSTNEKLFF.

The CDR3 nucleotides read TGTGCCAGCAGCTTGTCCGCGGGGGTAGGTTCCTACGAGCAGTACTTC. Translated, it gives CASSLSAGVGSYEQYF. The V call is TRBV7-2, the J call TRBJ2-7, with TRBD2 matching 7 bases. Losses at the gene ends were 3 bases for V and 1 base for J; bases not matched to a gene: 9. CDR3 length equals 16 residues. CDR1 and CDR2 from the germline V gene are SGHTA and FQGNSA.

The genes are TRBV6-1 and TRBJ1-2, with 7 bases aligning to TRBD1. CDR3 length: 15 amino acids. Per the germline V gene, CDR1 is MNHNS and CDR2 is SASEGT. With 8 bases clipped from V and 5 bases from J, the junction kept 14 bases outside the gene matches. For the CDR3, the DNA is TGTGCCAGCGCTGGAGGGGACAGAGACGCTTATGGCTACACCTTC. Protein sequence: CASAGGDRDAYGYTF.

The V and J genes are TRBV7-2 and TRBJ2-7; the D is unclear. The V gene's germline CDR1 is SGHTA and CDR2 FQGNSA. Trimming shortened V by 1 base and J by 6 bases, and 7 bases separated the two germline ends. The CDR3 has 12 amino acids. CDR3 in DNA: TGTGCCAGCAGCTTAGTTGCTTCCGAGCAGTACTTC. Residues: CASSLVASEQYF.

This clone showed up just a few times. This rearrangement joins TRBV18 to TRBJ2-7; perhaps TRBD1 as D (7 bases). The V end lost 3 bases, the J end lost 4 bases, and 19 bases lay between the germline ends. Germline V lookup: CDR1 KGHSH, CDR2 LQKENI. The CDR3 totals 16 residues. The CDR3, as DNA: TGTGCCAGCTCACCCCCAGGGCAGGGGGGTTCATACGAGCAGTACTTC. It specifies CASSPPGQGGSYEQYF.

The gene calls are TRBV5-1 and TRBJ2-5; either TRBD1 or TRBD2 may fit D (5 bases each). The CDR3 covers 19 residues. CDR1 and CDR2 from the germline V gene are SGHRS and YFSETQ. V lost 3 bases and J lost 0, with 24 bases in between. Here the CDR3 reads CASSYRGAVSRGDQETQYF. The CDR3 DNA reads TGCGCCAGCAGCTACCGTGGGGCAGTATCTCGGGGAGACCAAGAGACCCAGTACTTC.

The gene calls are TRBV9 and TRBJ1-1, with D hard to call. The V end was cut by 0 bases, the J end by 4 bases, with 10 bases between. Germline V gene sequence: CDR1 SGDLS, CDR2 YYNGEE. CDR3 length: 14 amino acids. In DNA form, the CDR3 reads TGTGCCAGCAGCGTAGTCGGCAGTACCACTGAAGCTTTCTTT. It is translated as CASSVVGSTTEAFF.

The chain has TRBV7-2 and TRBJ1-6, with D perhaps TRBD1 (6 bases). The CDR3 is 15 residues long. The V gene's germline CDR1 is SGHTA and CDR2 FQGNSA. With 10 bases removed from V and 9 bases from J, the gap between germline ends came to 22 bases. CDR3 sequence: CATTKPGEKLSPLHF. Here the CDR3 DNA reads TGTGCCACAACTAAACCAGGGGAGAAGCTTTCACCCCTCCACTTT.

The chain couples TRBV6-5 to TRBJ1-2; 7 bases align to TRBD1. CDR1 and CDR2 from the germline V gene are MNHEY and SVGAGI. The CDR3 is 15 amino acids. V shed 5 bases, J shed 8 bases, and the junction held 14 bases outside the gene matches. This CDR3 is CASSPSAGGIRGYTF. CDR3 nucleotide sequence: TGTGCCAGCAGTCCCTCGGCAGGGGGGATCCGGGGCTACACCTTC.

This chain connects TRBV7-2 to TRBJ2-3; 8 positions match TRBD2. CDR3 length equals 17 residues. V trimming: 1 base; J trimming: 6 bases; junction bases outside the gene matches: 12. Looked up from germline, CDR1 is SGHTA and CDR2 is FQGNSA. CDR3 loop: CASSLEGTRGPFDTQYF. Here the CDR3 DNA reads TGTGCCAGCAGCTTAGAGGGGACTAGAGGGCCATTTGATACGCAGTATTTT. The full variable domain, completed using reference TRBV7-2 and TRBJ2-3, is GAGVSQSPSNKVTEKGKDVELRCDPISGHTALYWYRQSLGQGLEFLIYFQGNSAPDKSGLPSDRFSAERTGGSVSTLTIQRTQQEDSAVYLCASSLEGTRGPFDTQYFGPGTRLTVL.

Only one count was recorded for this clone. The J gene is TRBJ2-7, the V gene TRBV21-1. TRBV21-1 is classified as a pseudogene. This CDR3 is built from 14 residues. The CDR3, as DNA: TGTGCCAGCAGCACACCGGGGCCTTCCTACGAGCAGTACTTC. Translated: CASSTPGPSYEQYF.

V is TRBV23-1 and J is TRBJ2-2; D gene uncertain. TRBV23-1 is reported as an ORF; its role is uncertain. The CDR3 loop spans 14 amino acids. V was trimmed by 7 bases and J by 5 bases, leaving 14 bases between them. CDR3 sequence reads: CASKGTRRTGELFF. The DNA for the CDR3 is TGCGCCAGCAAGGGCACCCGTCGGACCGGGGAGCTGTTTTTT.

This clone was seen only once. The chain employs TRBV6-1 and TRBJ2-7; TRBD2 might be the D (5 bases). The V and J ends lost 3 bases and 0 bases respectively, with 12 bases between them. The length of the CDR3 is 15 residues. CDR1 MNHNS and CDR2 SASEGT come from the germline V gene. The CDR3 sequence is CASSDGGGGSYEQYF. The CDR3 nucleotides read TGTGCCAGCAGTGACGGTGGAGGCGGCTCCTACGAGCAGTACTTC.

This rearrangement joins TRBV7-2 to TRBJ2-7, with 9 nucleotides matching TRBD1. CDR1 is SGHTA, CDR2 FQGNSA, per germline. V shed 5 bases and J 0 bases; nucleotides not matched to a gene: 8. The CDR3 has 16 residues. The CDR3, as DNA: TGTGCCAGCAGCCTATCCGGGACAGGGCTCTCCTACGAGCAGTACTTC. Protein product: CASSLSGTGLSYEQYF.

The J gene is TRBJ2-7, the V gene TRBV10-2, with unresolved D. Germline-derived CDR1 and CDR2 are WSHSY and SAAADI. V lost 7 bases to trimming and J lost 3 bases, with 16 bases between them. CDR3 length: 14 amino acids. CDR3 DNA sequence: TGCGCCAGCAACGAAGTAGGACCGAGCTACGAGCAGTACTTC. Encoded protein: CASNEVGPSYEQYF.

The gene calls are TRBV9 and TRBJ1-2; 7 nucleotides align to TRBD1. Per germline, CDR1 SGDLS and CDR2 YYNGEE. CDR3 length equals 14 residues. V shed 1 base and J 3 bases; nucleotides not matched to a gene: 3. CDR3: CASSVSGTDYGYTF. Written as DNA, the CDR3 is TGTGCCAGCAGCGTATCTGGGACAGACTATGGCTACACCTTC. Drawing the rest from reference TRBV9 and TRBJ1-2, the complete variable domain is DSGVTQTPKHLITATGQRVTLRCSPRSGDLSVYWYQQSLDQGLQFLIQYYNGEERAKGNILERFSAQQFPDLHSELNLSSLELGDSALYFCASSVSGTDYGYTFGSGTRLTVV.

The rearrangement joins TRBV19 to TRBJ2-1; 8 bases are shared with TRBD2. The germline gives CDR1 LNHDA, CDR2 SQIVND (reference sequence). After removal of 5 bases from V and 6 bases from J, the junction contained 3 bases not matched to a gene. The CDR3 contains 13 residues. The CDR3 nucleotides read TGTGCCAGTAGTGCCGGGGGGGGCAATGAGCAGTTCTTC. This codes for CASSAGGGNEQFF.

In this sample, this clone turned up once. The chain joins TRBV29-1 to TRBJ1-1; D remains unclear. The germline CDR1 and CDR2 sequences are SQVTM and ANQGSEA. Trimming removed 3 bases at V and 4 bases at J, with 15 bases between. The CDR3 is 14 residues long. DNA for the CDR3: TGCAGCGTTGATGGTCAGATCAAGAGCACTGAAGCTTTCTTT. Translation: CSVDGQIKSTEAFF.

The genes are TRBV28 and TRBJ2-7; tentatively, D is TRBD1 (5 bases). Germline V gene data show CDR1 as MDHEN and CDR2 as SYDVKM. CDR3 length: 15 residues. V lost 6 bases and J 1 base, leaving 16 bases between the germline ends. CDR3 sequence reads: CASRTYRYGSYEQYF. CDR3 coding DNA: TGTGCCAGCAGAACTTACAGGTACGGTTCCTACGAGCAGTACTTC.

The chain couples TRBV20-1 to TRBJ2-7, with D tentatively TRBD1 (5 bases). CDR1 is DFQATT and CDR2 is SNEGSKA in the germline V gene (reference sequence). This CDR3 is built from 11 residues. The V and J ends lost 1 base and 6 bases respectively, with 7 bases between them. In DNA, the CDR3 is TGCAGTGCTAGAGGTGGGGCCGAGCAGTACTTC. Translation gives CSARGGAEQYF.